These T cell receptor beta chains were read from a single sample in a study of blood T cell repertoires in COVID-19. Here immunoSEQ multiplex PCR was the method, and the copy in TCRdb shows in-frame clones only, minus some. The repertoire has about 300,000 clones, roughly 90% of them found once; the top ten carry around 1.1%. The specimen was PBMCs or T cells enriched from blood (not recorded which). The receptor set was obtained from a woman aged 25-40 years who had recovered from COVID-19. CDR3s leave out the opening cysteine and the closing phenylalanine or tryptophan. The order of the fields is J gene, V gene, CDR3 protein.

j_gene: TRBJ1-2
v_gene: TRBV5-5
CDR3aa: ASSSGGRNYGYT

j_gene: TRBJ1-6
v_gene: TRBV2
CDR3aa: ASSGRQSSYNSPLH

j_gene: TRBJ1-1
v_gene: TRBV12-3/TRBV12-4
CDR3aa: ASSLAQTGGAF

j_gene: TRBJ2-2
v_gene: TRBV7-6
CDR3aa: ASSLREEGVGTGELF

j_gene: TRBJ2-7
v_gene: TRBV4-3
CDR3aa: ASSQGTGNSYEQY

j_gene: TRBJ2-5
v_gene: TRBV20-1
CDR3aa: SARDRETQY

j_gene: TRBJ2-7
v_gene: TRBV28
CDR3aa: ASSLSGLREQY

j_gene: TRBJ2-1
v_gene: TRBV4-3
CDR3aa: ASSQERAGQFNNEQF

j_gene: TRBJ1-1
v_gene: TRBV10-3
CDR3aa: AISELQNTEAF

j_gene: TRBJ2-1
v_gene: TRBV4-3
CDR3aa: ASPQLGLAERTRSYNEQF